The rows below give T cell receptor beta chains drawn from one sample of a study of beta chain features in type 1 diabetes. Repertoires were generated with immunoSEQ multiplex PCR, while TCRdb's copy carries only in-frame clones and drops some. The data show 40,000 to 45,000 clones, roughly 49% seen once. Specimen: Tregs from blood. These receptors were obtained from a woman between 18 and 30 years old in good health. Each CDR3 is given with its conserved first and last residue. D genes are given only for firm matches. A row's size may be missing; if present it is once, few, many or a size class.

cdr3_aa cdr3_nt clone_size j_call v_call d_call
CASVSTNEKLFF TGTGCCAGTGTTTCGACTAATGAAAAACTGTTTTTT - TRBJ1-4 TRBV6-6 -
CASSSQGASGSREQYF TGTGCCAGCAGCTCCCAGGGGGCTAGCGGGAGTAGAGAGCAGTACTTC few TRBJ2-7 TRBV7-2 TRBD2
CASSPRRDWTHEQYF TGTGCCAGCAGCCCCCGCCGGGACTGGACTCACGAGCAGTACTTC - TRBJ2-7 TRBV7-8 -
CASSPIQGRNTEAFF TGTGCCAGCAGCCCGATACAGGGAAGGAACACTGAAGCTTTCTTT - TRBJ1-1 TRBV5-6 -
CASSLDPTGTEAFF TGTGCCAGCAGCTTAGACCCGACAGGCACTGAAGCTTTCTTT - TRBJ1-1 TRBV11-3 -
CASSQGLAGQHEQYF TGTGCCAGCAGCCAAGGGCTAGCGGGACAGCACGAGCAGTACTTC - TRBJ2-7 TRBV14 TRBD2
CASSFSGSADTQYF TGTGCCAGCAGCTTTAGCGGGAGCGCAGATACGCAGTATTTT - TRBJ2-3 TRBV7-2 TRBD2
CASSLARTGMETQYF TGCGCCAGCAGCCTAGCTCGGACAGGGATGGAGACCCAGTACTTC - TRBJ2-5 TRBV5-1 TRBD1
CASSQDYSLTYEQYF TGCGCCAGCAGCCAAGATTACAGTCTAACCTACGAGCAGTACTTC - TRBJ2-7 TRBV4-1 -
CASRPGLAGGNTGELFF TGTGCCAGCAGACCCGGACTAGCGGGAGGAAACACCGGGGAGCTGTTTTTT - TRBJ2-2 TRBV5-4 TRBD2
CSARAGSEQFF TGCAGTGCTAGAGCTGGGAGTGAGCAGTTCTTC - TRBJ2-1 TRBV20-1 -
CASSPETVFYGYTF TGTGCCAGCTCCCCCGAGACAGTTTTCTATGGCTACACCTTC few TRBJ1-2 TRBV18 -
CASSLRTDEVYGYTF TGTGCCAGCAGCTTAAGGACAGACGAGGTTTATGGCTACACCTTC - TRBJ1-2 TRBV7-2 -
CASSFPGSEQYF TGTGCCAGCAGTTTTCCGGGTTCCGAGCAGTACTTC - TRBJ2-7 TRBV27 -
CSRGADSNEQFF TGCAGCAGGGGTGCCGATTCCAATGAGCAGTTCTTC few TRBJ2-1 TRBV29-1 -
CASSTGINNEQFF TGCGCCAGCAGCACCGGGATAAACAATGAGCAGTTCTTC - TRBJ2-1 TRBV5-1 -
CASSQDWGQSYGYTF TGTGCCAGCAGCCAAGATTGGGGGCAGTCCTATGGCTACACCTTC - TRBJ1-2 TRBV4-2 -
CASSLRGPTSDTQYF TGTGCCAGCAGCTTAAGGGGGCCGACGTCGGATACGCAGTATTTT few TRBJ2-3 TRBV7-2 TRBD1
CASSPPGQGGTQYF TGTGCCAGCTCACCTCCCGGACAGGGTGGGACCCAGTACTTC - TRBJ2-5 TRBV18 TRBD1
CAWSGGDRGQNTEAFF TGTGCCTGGAGTGGTGGGGACAGGGGGCAGAACACTGAAGCTTTCTTT few TRBJ1-1 TRBV30 TRBD1
CASSVIGALQNTIYF TGTGCCAGCAGCGTCATAGGGGCCCTACAAAACACCATATATTTT - TRBJ1-3 TRBV11-2 -
CAIAQGTHEQYF TGTGCCATCGCCCAGGGAACCCACGAGCAGTACTTC - TRBJ2-7 TRBV10-3 -
CASSRQLSGANVLTF TGTGCCAGCAGTCGACAGCTCTCTGGGGCCAACGTCCTGACTTTC - TRBJ2-6 TRBV6-1 -
CAWSQNYGYTF TGTGCCTGGAGCCAGAACTATGGCTACACCTTC - TRBJ1-2 TRBV30 -
CASSIGGSGTDTQYF TGTGCCAGTAGTATAGGAGGGAGTGGAACAGATACGCAGTATTTT - TRBJ2-3 TRBV19 -
CASRYWGQEVDEQFF TGTGCCAGCCGGTATTGGGGACAGGAAGTCGATGAGCAGTTCTTC - TRBJ2-1 TRBV2 TRBD1
CASSWPGRADTQYF TGCGCCAGCAGCTGGCCAGGGAGGGCAGATACGCAGTATTTT few TRBJ2-3 TRBV5-1 TRBD2
CASSLGPGDEQYF TGTGCCAGCAGCTTGGGGCCTGGGGACGAGCAGTACTTC - TRBJ2-7 TRBV7-3 -
CASSFIQDTYEQYF TGCGCCAGCAGCTTCATTCAGGATACCTACGAGCAGTACTTC - TRBJ2-7 TRBV5-1 -
CASSQASTGTGTYEQYF TGCGCCAGCAGCCAAGCTTCCACCGGGACAGGGACCTACGAGCAGTACTTC - TRBJ2-7 TRBV4-1 TRBD1
CARTHRGRDNEQFF TGTGCCAGGACACACAGGGGGCGCGACAATGAGCAGTTCTTC few TRBJ2-1 TRBV19 TRBD1
CATSTDLAGEVGEQFF TGTGCCACCAGCACCGATCTAGCGGGAGAGGTCGGTGAGCAGTTCTTC - TRBJ2-1 TRBV15 TRBD2
CASSVGLSGGNGYTF TGTGCCAGCAGCGTAGGCTTATCAGGGGGCAATGGCTACACCTTC once TRBJ1-2 TRBV9 TRBD1
CASSDTSTGANVLTF TGTGCCAGCAGTGACACAAGTACTGGGGCCAACGTCCTGACTTTC - TRBJ2-6 TRBV6-4 -
CAWSVGRGRFF TGTGCCTGGAGTGTCGGCAGGGGGCGGTTCTTC few TRBJ2-1 TRBV30 TRBD1
CASSLQGVLNQPQHF TGTGCCAGCAGCTTACAGGGGGTTCTCAATCAGCCCCAGCATTTT - TRBJ1-5 TRBV7-2 TRBD1